The rows below give T cell receptor beta chains drawn from one sample of a study of blood T cell repertoires in COVID-19. Libraries were prepared by immunoSEQ multiplex PCR; TCRdb keeps only in-frame clonotypes and omits some of them. The table has a few hundred thousand clones, around 85% seen once; the top ten hold 2% to 3%. Sequenced material: peripheral blood. The receptors were gathered from a woman in her seventies with COVID-19, enrolled during active disease. CDR3s include the opening cysteine and the closing phenylalanine or tryptophan. A D gene is named only where the DNA matches it firmly. Only some rows state a clone size, as once, few, many or a class for expanded clones.

>TRBJ2-1|TRBV12-3/TRBV12-4|once|TRBD1
TGTGCCAGCAGCCCGGGACAGTACAATGAGCAGTTCTTC
CASSPGQYNEQFF
>TRBJ1-1|TRBV6-5|-|-
TGTGCCAGCAGTCCCCTGGCGGGAGGAAACACTGAGGCTTTCTTT
CASSPLAGGNTEAFF
>TRBJ1-2|TRBV5-4|-|TRBD1
TGTGCCAGCAGCTCCGGACAGGGGCAACTCTATGGCTACACCTTC
CASSSGQGQLYGYTF
>TRBJ1-6|TRBV3-1/TRBV3-2|once|-
TGTGCCAGCAGCGGAAACCTACAGGGTTCTTACCTCCACTTT
CASSGNLQGSYLHF
>TRBJ2-2|TRBV5-1|-|TRBD1
TGCGCCAGCAGCTCAAACCCCGGGACAGGGATTTCCGGGGAGCTGTTTTTT
CASSSNPGTGISGELFF
>TRBJ1-2|TRBV9|-|TRBD1
TGTGCCAGCAGCGTTATGACAGGGGGCGGCTACACCTTC
CASSVMTGGGYTF
>TRBJ1-2|TRBV25-1|-|-
TGTGCCAGCAGTGGACAGTTTTCCTCGGGTGGCTACACCTTC
CASSGQFSSGGYTF
>TRBJ1-1|TRBV9|-|TRBD1
TGTGCCAGCAGCGTAGAACAGGGGAGCACTGAAGCTTTCTTT
CASSVEQGSTEAFF
>TRBJ1-1|TRBV4-2|-|TRBD1
TGTGCCAGCAGCCAAACGGACAGGGGGCTCACTGAAGCTTTCTTT
CASSQTDRGLTEAFF
>TRBJ2-5|TRBV7-9|-|TRBD1
TGTGCCAGCAGCGCCGGGGACAGGGGACTCCAAGAGACCCAGTACTTC
CASSAGDRGLQETQYF
>TRBJ1-6|TRBV3-1/TRBV3-2|-|TRBD1
TGTGCCAGCAGCCAAAAACAGGGACAGACCCTCCACTTT
CASSQKQGQTLHF
>TRBJ1-1|TRBV2|-|-
TGTGCCAGCAGTGACCGGGGTTTGAACACTGAAGCTTTCTTT
CASSDRGLNTEAFF
>TRBJ2-7|TRBV11-2|-|-
TGTGCCAGCAGCTTAGATTCTGGACTGACCTACGAGCAGTACTTC
CASSLDSGLTYEQYF
>TRBJ1-2|TRBV7-2|-|-
TGTGCCAGCAGCTTAGATCAGGGTGTGCGCGGCTACACCTTC
CASSLDQGVRGYTF
>TRBJ2-2|TRBV7-3|-|TRBD1
TGTGCCAGCAGCGTGGGACAGGGGAACACCGGGGAGCTGTTTTTT
CASSVGQGNTGELFF
>TRBJ1-1|TRBV12-3/TRBV12-4|-|-
TGTGCCAGCAGTTTAGAGGCCGGGACTGAAGCTTTCTTT
CASSLEAGTEAFF
>TRBJ2-1|TRBV5-1|-|TRBD1
TGCGCCAGCAGCTTGGCAGGGACAGGGTTCGGGAGTGAGCAGTTCTTC
CASSLAGTGFGSEQFF
>TRBJ1-2|TRBV4-1|-|-
TGCGCCAGCAGCCAAGGTGGGGGCTACTATGGCTACACCTTC
CASSQGGGYYGYTF
>TRBJ2-2|TRBV9|many|-
TGTGCCAGCAGCGTAGATCCCGTTAACACCGGGGAGCTGTTTTTT
CASSVDPVNTGELFF
>TRBJ1-1|TRBV19|-|-
TGTGCCAGTAGTATCTCCGGACAGCAAACCATTTTTCCAATGAACACTGAAGCTTTCTTT
CASSISGQQTIFPMNTEAFF
>TRBJ1-1|TRBV7-9|-|-
TGTGCCAGCAGCTTATCGACGACAGGGAACACTGAAGCTTTCTTT
CASSLSTTGNTEAFF
>TRBJ2-7|TRBV5-4|many|TRBD2
TGTGCCAGCAGTACGGGGAGGACTAGCGGAAGCTACGAGCAGTACTTC
CASSTGRTSGSYEQYF
>TRBJ2-3|TRBV13|-|TRBD2
TGTGCCAGCAGCTTAACCTATCTAGCGGGAGATAGTGATACGCAGTATTTT
CASSLTYLAGDSDTQYF
>TRBJ1-2|TRBV25-1|-|-
TGTGCCAGCAGTGAAACCGGACATCTTGGACAAGCGGGCTACACCTTC
CASSETGHLGQAGYTF
>TRBJ2-3|TRBV5-1|-|-
TGCGCCAGCAGCCTCTTTGAGGGCGGCACAGATACGCAGTATTTT
CASSLFEGGTDTQYF
>TRBJ1-3|TRBV6-6|-|TRBD1
TGTGCCAGCAGTTCCGGACAGGTCAGGGGTGGAAACACCATATATTTT
CASSSGQVRGGNTIYF